The next 8 T cell receptor beta chains were all read from a single sample in a study of neurological immune-mediated disorders (dated by TCRdb to between 2017 and 2020). Explained via the paper, the time point label denotes: longitudinal time-point 3. Preparation of the library involved 5' RACE. TCRdb shows the sequencer as Illumina HiSeq 2500. The raw public data were reprocessed by TCRdb itself: fastp quality trimming at Q25, MiXCR clonotype calling, in-frame beta chains only. Rows merge per CDR3 protein into single entries with the most common DNA and genes. This sample gives about 45,000 distinct CDR3 sequences in total; approximately 15% of them show up just once. In total, the top ten clones hold roughly an eighth of the sample. The specimen sequenced was PBMCs. These receptors were taken from a man younger than 40 in good health.

Ten or more counts support this clonotype. The V and J genes are TRBV12-3 or TRBV12-4 and TRBJ1-5; 7 bases line up with TRBD1. CDR3 length: 15 residues. The J segment lost 1 base and the V segment lost 6 bases, leaving 6 bases of the junction unmatched. The CDR3 spells CASSPTGVSNQPQHF. Here the CDR3 DNA reads TGTGCCAGCAGCCCTACAGGGGTAAGCAATCAGCCCCAGCATTTT.

Points on this clonotype: A much larger clone is a single base away; this may be a read error. V gene TRBV29-1 combines with J gene TRBJ2-1; 7 bases map to TRBD2. CDR3 length: 15 residues. Germline CDR1 is SQVTM and CDR2 is ANQGSEA. The V and J ends lost 6 bases and 9 bases, in that order; junction bases with no gene match: 17. In DNA form, the CDR3 reads TGCAGCGTGGGGGACCACGGACTAGAGGGAGCTGAGCAGTTCTTC. It translates to CSVGDHGLEGAEQFF.

This clonotype has ten or more counts. The chain has TRBV5-1 and TRBJ1-3; D is unresolved. This CDR3 is built from 16 residues. Trimming removed 4 bases from V and 0 bases from J, with 14 bases in between. Germline V gene data show CDR1 as SGHRS and CDR2 as YFSETQ. The CDR3 here is CASSPLGPYSGNTIYF. The CDR3 region has the DNA TGCGCCAGCAGCCCCCTCGGGCCCTACTCTGGAAACACCATATATTTT.

Of note for this clonotype: Just one base apart from a much larger clone, this may be a read error. This sequence joins TRBV20-1 and TRBJ2-7; D may match TRBD1 or TRBD2 (6 bases each). This CDR3 spans 12 amino acids. Germline CDR1 reads DFQATT; CDR2 reads SNEGSKA (reference sequence). Trimming left V 6 bases short and J 7 bases short, with 16 bases between. The CDR3 sequence: CSAIRGGWEQYF. The CDR3 DNA follows: TGCAGTGCCATAAGAGGGGGGTGGGAGCAGTACTTC.

The gene calls are TRBV5-1 and TRBJ2-5; 10 bases fit TRBD1. Germline values: CDR1 SGHRS, CDR2 YFSETQ. The J segment lost 6 bases and the V segment lost 7 bases, leaving 6 bases of the junction unmatched. The CDR3 loop spans 13 amino acids. CDR3 coding DNA: TGCGCCAGCCCAGGGACAGGGGCCAAGACCCAGTACTTC. Its translation is CASPGTGAKTQYF.

The chain is built from TRBV7-2 and TRBJ1-5, with D unresolved. This CDR3 has 13 amino acids. Looked up from germline, CDR1 is SGHTA and CDR2 is FQGNSA. The CDR3 here is CATVWGSNQPQHF. CDR3 nucleotides: TGTGCAACTGTTTGGGGTAGCAATCAGCCCCAGCATTTT.

This clonotype was recorded at least ten times. The chain recombines TRBV29-1 with TRBJ2-5; no reliable D call. V was pared by 1 base and J by 1 base, with 13 bases between. The CDR3 contains 15 residues. Germline V lookup: CDR1 SQVTM, CDR2 ANQGSEA. The CDR3 protein is CSVEGVPYSQETQYF. The CDR3 DNA reads as TGCAGCGTTGAAGGGGTACCATACTCCCAAGAGACCCAGTACTTC.

The V and J genes are TRBV12-3 or TRBV12-4 and TRBJ2-7, with TRBD2 matching over 9 bases. The CDR3 totals 16 residues. Losses at the gene ends were 7 bases for V and 7 bases for J; bases not matched to a gene: 17. The CDR3 loop is CASKIGLARGPSEQYF. As DNA, the CDR3 is TGTGCCAGCAAGATTGGACTAGCGCGAGGGCCGTCGGAGCAGTACTTC.